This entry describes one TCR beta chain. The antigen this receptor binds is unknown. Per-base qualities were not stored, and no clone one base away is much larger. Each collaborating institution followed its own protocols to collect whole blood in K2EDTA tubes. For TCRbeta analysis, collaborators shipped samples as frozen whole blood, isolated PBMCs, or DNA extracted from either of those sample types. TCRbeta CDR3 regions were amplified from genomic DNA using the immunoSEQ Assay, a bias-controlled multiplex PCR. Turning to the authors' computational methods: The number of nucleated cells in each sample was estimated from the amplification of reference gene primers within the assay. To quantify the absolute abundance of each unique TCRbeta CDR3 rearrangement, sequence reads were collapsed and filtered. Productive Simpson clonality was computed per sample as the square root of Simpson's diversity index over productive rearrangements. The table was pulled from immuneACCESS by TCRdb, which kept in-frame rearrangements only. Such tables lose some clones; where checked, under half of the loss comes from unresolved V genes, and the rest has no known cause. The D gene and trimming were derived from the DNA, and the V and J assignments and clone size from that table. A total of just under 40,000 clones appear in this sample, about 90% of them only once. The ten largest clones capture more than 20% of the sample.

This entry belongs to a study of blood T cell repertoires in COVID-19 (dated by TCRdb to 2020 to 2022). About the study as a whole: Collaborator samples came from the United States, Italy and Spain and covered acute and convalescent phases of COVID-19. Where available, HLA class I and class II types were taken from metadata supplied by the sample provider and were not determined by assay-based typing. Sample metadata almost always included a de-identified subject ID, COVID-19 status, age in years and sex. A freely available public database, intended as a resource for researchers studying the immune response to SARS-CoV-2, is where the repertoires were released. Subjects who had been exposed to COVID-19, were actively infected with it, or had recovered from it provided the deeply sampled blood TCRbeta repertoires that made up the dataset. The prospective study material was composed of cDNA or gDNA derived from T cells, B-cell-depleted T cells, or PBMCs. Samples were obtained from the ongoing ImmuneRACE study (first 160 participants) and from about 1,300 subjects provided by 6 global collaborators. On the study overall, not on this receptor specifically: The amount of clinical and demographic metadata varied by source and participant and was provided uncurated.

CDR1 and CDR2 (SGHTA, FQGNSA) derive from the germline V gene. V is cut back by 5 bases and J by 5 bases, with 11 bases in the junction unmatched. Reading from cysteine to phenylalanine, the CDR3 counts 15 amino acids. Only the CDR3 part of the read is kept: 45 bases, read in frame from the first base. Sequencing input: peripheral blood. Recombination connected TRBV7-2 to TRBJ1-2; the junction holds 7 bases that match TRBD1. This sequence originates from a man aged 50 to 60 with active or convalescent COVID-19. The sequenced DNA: TGTGCCAGCAGCGCGTCGACAGGGACCTATTATGGCTACACCTTC. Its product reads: CASSASTGTYYGYTF.